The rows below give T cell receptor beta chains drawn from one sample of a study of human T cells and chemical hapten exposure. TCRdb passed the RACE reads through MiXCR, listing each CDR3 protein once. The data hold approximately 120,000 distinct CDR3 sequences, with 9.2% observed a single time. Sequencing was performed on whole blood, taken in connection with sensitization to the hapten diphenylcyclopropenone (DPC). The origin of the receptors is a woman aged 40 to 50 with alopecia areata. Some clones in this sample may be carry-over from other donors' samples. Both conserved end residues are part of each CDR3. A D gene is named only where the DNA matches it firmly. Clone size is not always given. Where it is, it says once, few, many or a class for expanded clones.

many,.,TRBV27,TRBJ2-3,TGTGCCAGCAGTTCGGGGGCTCTCATGGATACGCAGTATTTT,CASSSGALMDTQYF
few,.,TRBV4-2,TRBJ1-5,TGTGCCAGCAGCCAAGATCTTAGGAGGGAGGGTTGGCCCCAGCATTTT,CASSQDLRREGWPQHF
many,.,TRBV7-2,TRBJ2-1,TGTGCCAGCAGCCCCTGGAACGGGGCTAGGGCCGATGAGCAGTTCTTC,CASSPWNGARADEQFF
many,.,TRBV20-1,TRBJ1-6,TGCAGTGCTAGATCAAGGGGGGGGAGCTCCTATAATTCACCCCTCCACTTT,CSARSRGGSSYNSPLHF
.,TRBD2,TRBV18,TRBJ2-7,TGTGCCAGCTCCGGGGGACTAGCGGGGCCGTTAGACGAGCAGTACTTC,CASSGGLAGPLDEQYF
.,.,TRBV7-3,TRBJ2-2,TGTGCCAGCAGCCCAAAACCTGGGGCCACCGGGGAGCTGTTTTTT,CASSPKPGATGELFF
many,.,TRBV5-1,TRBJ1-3,TGCGCCAGCAGCTTGGATCGGAGCTCTGGAAACACCATATATTTT,CASSLDRSSGNTIYF
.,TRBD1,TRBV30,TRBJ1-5,TGTGCCTGGGGCAAGACAGGGGGGCTTAATCAGCCCCAGCATTTT,CAWGKTGGLNQPQHF
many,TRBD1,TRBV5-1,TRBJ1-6,TGCGCCAGCGAATTAGGGACAGCTAATTCACCCCTCCACTTT,CASELGTANSPLHF
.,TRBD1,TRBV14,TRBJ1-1,TGTGCCAGCAGCCTTGGGCGTTACAGGGGAACTGAAGCTTTCTTT,CASSLGRYRGTEAFF
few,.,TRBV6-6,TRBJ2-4,TGTGCCAGCAGTTACTTCTCTTTAGGTGGTGGAGCTTACAAAAACATTCAGTACTTC,CASSYFSLGGGAYKNIQYF
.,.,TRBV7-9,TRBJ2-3,TGTGCCAGCCCCCCGCTGGGGGGAGCCGATACGCAGTATTTT,CASPPLGGADTQYF
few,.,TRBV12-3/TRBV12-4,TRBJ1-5,TGTGCCAGCAGTTTCGGGGCAGGGTCGAGCAATCAGCCCCAGCATTTT,CASSFGAGSSNQPQHF
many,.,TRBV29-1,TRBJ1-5,TGCAGCGTGGTCTGGACGGATAGCAATCAGCCCCAGCATTTT,CSVVWTDSNQPQHF
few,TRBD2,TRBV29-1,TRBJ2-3,TGCAGCGTCCAGACTAGCAGTAGTGATACGCAGTATTTT,CSVQTSSSDTQYF
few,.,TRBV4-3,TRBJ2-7,TGCGCCAGCAGCCAAGATAGTGGGCAGGGACGCCTCCAGTACTTC,CASSQDSGQGRLQYF
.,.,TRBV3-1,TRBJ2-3,TGTGCCAGCAGCCCGGGACTCCGATCTAGCACAGATACGCAGTATTTT,CASSPGLRSSTDTQYF
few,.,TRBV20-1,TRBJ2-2,TGCAGTGCTGGGACGGCCGCGAACACCGGGGAGCTGTTTTTT,CSAGTAANTGELFF
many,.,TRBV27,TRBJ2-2,TGTGCCAGCGGACTTGGGGGCACCGGGGAGCTGTTTTTT,CASGLGGTGELFF